This is a list of T cell receptor beta chains from one sample in a study of cytomegalovirus exposure and HLA in healthy donors. Data came from immunoSEQ multiplex PCR; TCRdb stores just in-frame clones and leaves some out. The table has around 170,000 clones, 75% to 90% seen once. The specimen sequenced was PBMCs. Source of these receptors: a middle-aged man in good health and CMV-seropositive. Each CDR3 is given with its conserved first and last residue. The D gene is left open where the match is weak. Clone size is stated in some rows and not others, as once, few, many or a class when expanded.

TRBJ2-1,few,16,TRBV19,TRBD2,CATRNSGGAPYNEQFF,TGTGCCACGCGGAATAGCGGGGGGGCCCCCTACAATGAGCAGTTCTTC
TRBJ2-7,once,13,TRBV27,.,CASSLEGSYEQYF,TGTGCCAGCAGTTTGGAGGGATCCTACGAGCAGTACTTC
TRBJ2-7,.,12,TRBV30,.,CAWSVQQDEQYF,TGTGCCTGGAGTGTACAACAAGACGAGCAGTACTTC
TRBJ1-6,.,13,TRBV7-9,.,CASSPTVNSPLHF,TGTGCCAGCAGCCCAACTGTAAATTCACCCCTCCACTTC
TRBJ2-1,.,15,TRBV10-3,.,CAISVVPQNYNEQFF,TGTGCCATCAGTGTTGTGCCCCAGAACTACAATGAGCAGTTCTTC
TRBJ2-5,.,15,TRBV5-6,.,CASSQGGHSQETQYF,TGTGCCAGCAGCCAGGGGGGACACAGCCAAGAGACCCAGTACTTC
TRBJ2-1,few,17,TRBV19,TRBD1,CASSPIGGLQGINEQFF,TGTGCCAGTAGTCCGATAGGGGGCTTACAGGGCATTAATGAGCAGTTCTTC
TRBJ1-3,.,17,TRBV2,TRBD1,CASTRPMDRSTGNTIYF,TGTGCCAGCACCCGACCGATGGACAGGAGTACTGGAAACACCATATATTTT
TRBJ2-5,.,14,TRBV5-6,TRBD2,CASSFSGGLETQYF,TGTGCCAGCAGCTTTTCGGGGGGGCTGGAGACCCAGTACTTC
TRBJ1-5,.,13,TRBV19,.,CASSTTDNQPQHF,TGTGCCAGTAGTACGACTGACAATCAGCCCCAGCATTTT
TRBJ1-4,.,17,TRBV18,.,CASSPPGASMGGEKLFF,TGTGCCAGCTCACCACCGGGGGCTTCGATGGGCGGTGAAAAACTGTTTTTT
TRBJ2-7,.,12,TRBV7-9,.,CASSLLGGEQYF,TGTGCCAGCAGCTTATTAGGCGGCGAGCAGTACTTC
TRBJ1-3,.,17,TRBV5-4,TRBD1,CASSLGTGGLSGNTIYF,TGTGCCAGCAGCTTGGGGACAGGAGGGCTCTCTGGAAACACCATATATTTT
TRBJ2-6,few,17,TRBV6-4,.,CASSDSSGFSGANVLTF,TGTGCCAGCAGTGACTCGTCCGGGTTCTCTGGGGCCAACGTCCTGACTTTC
TRBJ2-3,.,16,TRBV7-8,.,CASSLSGGARTDTQYF,TGTGCCAGCAGCTTATCGGGGGGCGCGAGAACAGATACGCAGTATTTT
TRBJ2-2,.,14,TRBV28,.,CASREWGDTGELFF,TGTGCCAGCAGGGAATGGGGGGACACCGGGGAGCTGTTTTTT
TRBJ2-3,.,17,TRBV4-1,TRBD1,CASSQGIGTGIADTQYF,TGCGCCAGCAGCCAAGGGATCGGGACAGGGATAGCAGATACGCAGTATTTT
TRBJ2-3,few,15,TRBV6-5,.,CASSYSGLSTDTQYF,TGTGCCAGCAGTTACTCGGGCCTGAGCACAGATACGCAGTATTTT
TRBJ1-1,.,14,TRBV9,.,CASSVQGNWGEAFF,TGTGCCAGCAGCGTCCAGGGGAACTGGGGTGAAGCTTTCTTT
TRBJ2-7,.,14,TRBV28,.,CASSSGQRSYEQYF,TGTGCCAGCAGTTCTGGACAGAGATCCTACGAGCAGTACTTC
TRBJ1-1,.,12,TRBV28,TRBD1,CASSPGGTEAFF,TGTGCCAGCAGTCCAGGGGGAACTGAAGCTTTCTTT
TRBJ2-7,.,17,TRBV7-3,TRBD1,CASSLTATGQAFSEQYF,TGTGCCAGCAGCTTAACAGCAACGGGACAGGCCTTCTCCGAGCAGTACTTC
TRBJ2-7,few,12,TRBV28,TRBD1,CASSTRGREQYF,TGTGCCAGCAGTACCAGGGGGCGCGAGCAGTACTTC
TRBJ2-3,once,14,TRBV5-6,TRBD2,CASSLGLATDTQYF,TGTGCCAGCAGCTTGGGACTAGCGACAGATACGCAGTATTTT
TRBJ2-5,.,13,TRBV9,.,CASSVDLEETQYF,TGTGCCAGCAGCGTAGACCTAGAAGAGACCCAGTACTTC
TRBJ2-7,few,14,TRBV4-2,.,CASSPLSSSYEQYF,TGTGCCAGCAGCCCCCTTAGTAGCTCCTACGAGCAGTACTTC
TRBJ2-1,.,14,TRBV6-1,TRBD1,CASKGAQFYNEQFF,TGTGCCAGCAAGGGGGCCCAATTTTACAATGAGCAGTTCTTC
TRBJ1-2,once,12,TRBV4-2,.,CASSQRGYGYTF,TGTGCCAGCAGCCAGCGGGGGTATGGCTACACCTTC
TRBJ2-7,.,14,TRBV7-6,.,CASSLEGGAHEQYF,TGTGCCAGCAGCTTAGAAGGGGGGGCCCACGAGCAGTACTTC
TRBJ1-5,.,16,TRBV4-3,.,CASSQEAGADNQPQHF,TGCGCCAGCAGCCAGGAGGCAGGGGCGGACAATCAGCCCCAGCATTTT
TRBJ1-2,once,12,TRBV29-1,.,CSVGSDTYGYTF,TGCAGCGTTGGATCGGACACCTATGGCTACACCTTC